Included here is one T cell receptor beta chain sequence, with context. Sequencing used immunoSEQ multiplex PCR; TCRdb keeps in-frame clones, though not all of them. Here the sample spans 65,000 to 95,000 clones, 93% being singletons. The data originate from a study of technical replicates of blood from four donors. This TCR was recovered from a human donor in good health. Sequences were obtained from T cells isolated from PBMCs.

The chain's CDR3 is CASSFKGYTDTQYF. The DNA for the CDR3 is TGTGCCAGCAGTTTCAAGGGGTACACAGATACGCAGTATTTT. V and J are TRBV28 and TRBJ2-3; D might be TRBD1 (5 bases). Germline CDR1 and CDR2: MDHEN and SYDVKM. The V and J ends lost 3 bases and 2 bases respectively, with 9 bases between them. CDR3 length equals 14 residues.